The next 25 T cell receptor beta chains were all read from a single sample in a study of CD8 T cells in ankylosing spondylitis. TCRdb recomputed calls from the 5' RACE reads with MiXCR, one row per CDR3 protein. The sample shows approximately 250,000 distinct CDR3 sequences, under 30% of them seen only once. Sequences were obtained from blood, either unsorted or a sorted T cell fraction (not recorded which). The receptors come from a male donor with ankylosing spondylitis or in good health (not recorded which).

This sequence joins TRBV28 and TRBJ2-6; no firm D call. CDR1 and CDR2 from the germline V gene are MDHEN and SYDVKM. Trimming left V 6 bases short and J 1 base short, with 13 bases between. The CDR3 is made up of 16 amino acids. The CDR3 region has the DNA TGTGCCAGCAGCTCCTCGGGCCGATCTGGGGCCAACGTCCTGACTTTC. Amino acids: CASSSSGRSGANVLTF.

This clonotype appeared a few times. The CDR3 coding sequence is TGTGCCAGCAGACTGACAGGTAACTACGAGCAGTACTTC. This translates into CASRLTGNYEQYF. The genes are TRBV27 and TRBJ2-7; D is possibly TRBD1 (6 bases). Germline values: CDR1 MNHEY, CDR2 SMNVEV (reference sequence). V was pared by 6 bases and J by 3 bases, with 12 bases between. CDR3 size: 13 residues.

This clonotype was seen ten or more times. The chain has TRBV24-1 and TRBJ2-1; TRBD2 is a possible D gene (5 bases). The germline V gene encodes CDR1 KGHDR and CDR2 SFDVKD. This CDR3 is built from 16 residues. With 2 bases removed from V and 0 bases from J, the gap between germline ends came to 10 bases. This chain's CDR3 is CATSDSLAGSYNEQFF. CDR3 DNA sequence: TGTGCCACCAGTGATTCACTGGCGGGCTCCTACAATGAGCAGTTCTTC.

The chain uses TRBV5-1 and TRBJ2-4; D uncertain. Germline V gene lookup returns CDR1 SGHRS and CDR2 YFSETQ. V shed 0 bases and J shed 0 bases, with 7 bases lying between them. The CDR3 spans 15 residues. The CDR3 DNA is TGCGCCAGCAGCTTGGGAAGTGTAGCCAAAAACATTCAGTACTTC. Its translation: CASSLGSVAKNIQYF.

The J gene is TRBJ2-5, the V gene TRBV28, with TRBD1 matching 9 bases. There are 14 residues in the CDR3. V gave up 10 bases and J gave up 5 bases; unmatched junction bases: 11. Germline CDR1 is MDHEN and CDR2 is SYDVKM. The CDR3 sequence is CANSSGQGPETQYF. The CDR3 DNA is TGTGCCAACAGCTCTGGACAGGGGCCGGAGACCCAGTACTTC. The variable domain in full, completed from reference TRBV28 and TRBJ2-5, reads DVKVTQSSRYLVKRTGEKVFLECVQDMDHENMFWYRQDPGLGLRLIYFSYDVKMKEKGDIPEGYSVSREKKERFSLILESASTNQTSMYLCANSSGQGPETQYFGPGTRLLVL.

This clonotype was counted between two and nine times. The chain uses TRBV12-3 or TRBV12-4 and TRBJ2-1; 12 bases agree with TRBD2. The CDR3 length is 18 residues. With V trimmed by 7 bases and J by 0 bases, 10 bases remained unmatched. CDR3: CASKGLAGPSSSYNEQFF. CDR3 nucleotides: TGTGCCAGCAAAGGACTAGCGGGGCCTTCTAGCTCCTACAATGAGCAGTTCTTC.

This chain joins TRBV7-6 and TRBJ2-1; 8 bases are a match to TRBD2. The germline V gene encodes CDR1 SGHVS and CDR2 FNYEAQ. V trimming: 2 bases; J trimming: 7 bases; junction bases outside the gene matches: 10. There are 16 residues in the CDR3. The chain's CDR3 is CASSLLGLGGGNEQFF. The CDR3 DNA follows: TGTGCCAGCAGCTTATTGGGACTAGGGGGGGGGAATGAGCAGTTCTTC.

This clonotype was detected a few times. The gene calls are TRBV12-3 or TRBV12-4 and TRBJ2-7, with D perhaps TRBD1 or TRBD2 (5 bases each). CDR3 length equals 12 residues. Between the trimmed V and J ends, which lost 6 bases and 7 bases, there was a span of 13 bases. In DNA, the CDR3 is TGTGCCAGCAGGCCCGCGTGGGGGGAGCAGTACTTC. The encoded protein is CASRPAWGEQYF.

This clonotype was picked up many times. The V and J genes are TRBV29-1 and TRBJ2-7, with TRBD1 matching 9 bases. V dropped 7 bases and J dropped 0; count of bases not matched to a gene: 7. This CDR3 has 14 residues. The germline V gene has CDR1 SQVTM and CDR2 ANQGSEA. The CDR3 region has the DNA TGCAGCGGGGGAACAGGGGGCAGCTCCTACGAGCAGTACTTC. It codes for CSGGTGGSSYEQYF.

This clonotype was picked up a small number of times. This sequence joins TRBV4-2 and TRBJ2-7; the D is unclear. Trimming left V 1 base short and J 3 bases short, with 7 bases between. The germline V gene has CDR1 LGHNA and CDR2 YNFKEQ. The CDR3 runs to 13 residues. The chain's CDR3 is CASSQVSVYEQYF. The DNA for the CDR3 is TGTGCCAGCAGCCAAGTATCGGTCTACGAGCAGTACTTC.

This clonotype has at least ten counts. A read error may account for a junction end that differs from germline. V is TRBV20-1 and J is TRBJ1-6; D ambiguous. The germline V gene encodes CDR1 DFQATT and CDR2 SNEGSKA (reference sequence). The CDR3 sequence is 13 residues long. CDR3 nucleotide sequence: TGCAGTGCCAGAGGACGGTGGCGTTCACCCCTCCACTTT. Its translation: CSARGRWRSPLHF.

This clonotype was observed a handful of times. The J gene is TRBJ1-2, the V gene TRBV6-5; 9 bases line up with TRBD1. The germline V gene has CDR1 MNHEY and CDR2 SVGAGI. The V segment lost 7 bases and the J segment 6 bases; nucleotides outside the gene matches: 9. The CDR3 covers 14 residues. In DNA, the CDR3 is TGTGCCAGCATTACAACCGGGACAGGGAATGGCTACACCTTC. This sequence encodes CASITTGTGNGYTF.

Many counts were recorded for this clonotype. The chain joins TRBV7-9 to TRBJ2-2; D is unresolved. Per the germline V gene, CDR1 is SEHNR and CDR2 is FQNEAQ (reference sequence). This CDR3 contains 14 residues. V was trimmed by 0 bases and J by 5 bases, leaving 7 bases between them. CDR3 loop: CASSLAPSTGELFF. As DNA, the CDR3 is TGTGCCAGCAGCTTAGCGCCTTCAACCGGGGAGCTGTTTTTT.

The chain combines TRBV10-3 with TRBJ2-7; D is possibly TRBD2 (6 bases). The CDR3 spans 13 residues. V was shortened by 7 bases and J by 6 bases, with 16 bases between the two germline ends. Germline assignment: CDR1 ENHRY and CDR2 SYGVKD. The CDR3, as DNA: TGTGCCATCACCGTCGGGACTCCTTCCGAGCAGTACTTC. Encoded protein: CAITVGTPSEQYF.

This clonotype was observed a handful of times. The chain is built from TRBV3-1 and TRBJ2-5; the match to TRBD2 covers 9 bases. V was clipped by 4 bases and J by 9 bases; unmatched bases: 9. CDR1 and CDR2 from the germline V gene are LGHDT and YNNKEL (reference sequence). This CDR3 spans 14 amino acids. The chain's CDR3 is CASSRERGAGAQYF. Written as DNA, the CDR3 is TGTGCCAGCAGCCGGGAGCGGGGGGCCGGAGCCCAGTACTTC.

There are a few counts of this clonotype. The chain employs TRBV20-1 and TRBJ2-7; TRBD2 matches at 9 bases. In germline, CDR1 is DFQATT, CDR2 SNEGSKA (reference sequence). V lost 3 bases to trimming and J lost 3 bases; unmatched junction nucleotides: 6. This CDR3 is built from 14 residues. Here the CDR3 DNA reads TGCAGTGCTAGTAAGGGACTAGCTCTCTACGAGCAGTACTTC. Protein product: CSASKGLALYEQYF.

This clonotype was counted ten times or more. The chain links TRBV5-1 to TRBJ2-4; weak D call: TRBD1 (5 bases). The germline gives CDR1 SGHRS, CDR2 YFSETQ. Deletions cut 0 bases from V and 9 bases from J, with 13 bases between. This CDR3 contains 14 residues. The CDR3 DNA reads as TGCGCCAGCAGCTTGGCGCAGGGTATTACCATTCAGTACTTC. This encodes CASSLAQGITIQYF.

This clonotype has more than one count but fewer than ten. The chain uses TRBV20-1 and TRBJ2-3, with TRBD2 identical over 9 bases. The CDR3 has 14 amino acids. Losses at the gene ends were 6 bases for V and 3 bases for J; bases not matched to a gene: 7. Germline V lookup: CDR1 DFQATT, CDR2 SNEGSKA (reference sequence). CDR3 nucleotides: TGCAGTGCGAGCCGGAGCGGGGGGACAGATACGCAGTATTTT. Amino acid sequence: CSASRSGGTDTQYF.

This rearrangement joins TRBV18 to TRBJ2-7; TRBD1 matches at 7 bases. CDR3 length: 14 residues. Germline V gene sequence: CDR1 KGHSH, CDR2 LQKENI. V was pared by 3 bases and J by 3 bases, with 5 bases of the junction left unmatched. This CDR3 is CASSPLGQLYEQYF. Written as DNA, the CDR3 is TGTGCCAGCTCACCTTTGGGACAGCTCTACGAGCAGTACTTC.

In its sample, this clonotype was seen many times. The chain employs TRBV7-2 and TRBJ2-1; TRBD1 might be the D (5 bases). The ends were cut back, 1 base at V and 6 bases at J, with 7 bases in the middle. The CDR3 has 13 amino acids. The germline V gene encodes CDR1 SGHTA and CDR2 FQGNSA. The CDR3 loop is CASSLGTGNEQFF. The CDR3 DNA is TGTGCCAGCAGCTTAGGTACAGGCAATGAGCAGTTCTTC.

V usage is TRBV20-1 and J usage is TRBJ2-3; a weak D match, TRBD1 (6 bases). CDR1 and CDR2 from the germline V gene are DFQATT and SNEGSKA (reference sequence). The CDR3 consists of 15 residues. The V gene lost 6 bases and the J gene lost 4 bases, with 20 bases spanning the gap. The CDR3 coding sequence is TGCAGTGCCGCCGGTGGGGGCCAGCATTCAGATACGCAGTATTTT. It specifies CSAAGGGQHSDTQYF.

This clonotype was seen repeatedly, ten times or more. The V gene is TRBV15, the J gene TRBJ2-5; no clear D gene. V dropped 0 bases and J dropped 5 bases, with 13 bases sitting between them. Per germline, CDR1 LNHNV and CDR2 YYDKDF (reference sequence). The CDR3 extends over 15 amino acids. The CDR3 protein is CATSRDVEVVETQYF. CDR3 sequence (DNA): TGTGCCACCAGCAGAGATGTAGAGGTAGTGGAGACCCAGTACTTC.

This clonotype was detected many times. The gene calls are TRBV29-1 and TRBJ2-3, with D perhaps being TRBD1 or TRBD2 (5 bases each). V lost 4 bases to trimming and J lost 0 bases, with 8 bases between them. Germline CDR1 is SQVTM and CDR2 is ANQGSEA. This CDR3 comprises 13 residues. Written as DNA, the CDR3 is TGCAGCGTTGGGGGGTTAAGCACAGATACGCAGTATTTT. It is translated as CSVGGLSTDTQYF.

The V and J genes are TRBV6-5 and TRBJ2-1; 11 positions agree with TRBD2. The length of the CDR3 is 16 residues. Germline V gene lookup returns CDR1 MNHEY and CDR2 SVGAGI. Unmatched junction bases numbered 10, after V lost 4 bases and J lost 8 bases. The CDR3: CASSSPRLAGIDEQFF. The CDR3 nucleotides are TGTGCCAGCAGTTCCCCAAGACTAGCGGGGATCGATGAGCAGTTCTTC.

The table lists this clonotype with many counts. CDR3 protein: CASSEDGTDYGYTF. DNA for the CDR3: TGTGCCAGCAGTGAGGACGGGACAGACTATGGCTACACCTTC. The chain is built from TRBV2 and TRBJ1-2; 7 bases line up with TRBD1. Trimming removed 3 bases from V and 3 bases from J; junction bases left unmatched: 4. The CDR3 length is 14 residues. The germline CDR1 and CDR2 sequences are SNHLY and FYNNEI.